This T cell receptor (beta chain) was captured by sequencing in a study of OX40 agonist ivuxolimab in advanced cancers. There are 15 residues in the CDR3. Germline lookup yields CDR1 LNHDA and CDR2 SQIVND (reference sequence). V lost 5 bases, J lost 0 bases, and 8 bases lay in between. With baseline, cycle 4 day 1, and cycle 7 day 1 as timepoints, blood was sampled. Profiled with immunoSEQ multiplex PCR; TCRdb holds only in-frame clones, not every one. The data show tens of thousands of clones, roughly 82% seen once. Study-wide results and caveats: Clonal expansion by week 6 occurred in CD4+ and CD8+ blood T cells (at 0.1 to 3.0 mg/kg). In general, CD8+ T cells held more expanded clones than CD4+ did, on average.

Concerning this clone itself: Its matching antigen is unknown.

V and J are TRBV19 and TRBJ2-6; the D is unclear. The sequences come from CD4+ or CD8+ T cells sorted from blood, collected in a trial of the OX40 agonist ivuxolimab. The TCR originated in an adult with an advanced solid tumor such as melanoma, head and neck, liver or kidney cancer. Here the CDR3 DNA reads TGTGCCAGTAGTGCACAAGCCTCTGGGGCCAACGTCCTGACTTTC. Translation gives CASSAQASGANVLTF.